The 18 T cell receptor beta chains presented below share a single source sample, sequenced in a study of lymphopenia after photon versus proton radiotherapy. TCRdb's table, derived via immunoSEQ multiplex PCR, lists solely in-frame clones and lacks some. The sample carries some 55,000 clones, around 88% recorded once. Source: peripheral blood, taken from a patient treated with photon-based radiotherapy. The receptors come from a man aged 35-49 years with gastric cancer.

This clone appeared a few times. J is TRBJ2-1 and V is TRBV5-1, with D unresolved. Germline values: CDR1 SGHRS, CDR2 YFSETQ. The CDR3 spans 13 residues. V was clipped by 0 bases and J by 8 bases, with 9 bases between them. The CDR3 reads CASSLGVEDEQFF. The CDR3 nucleotides are TGCGCCAGCAGCTTGGGGGTAGAGGATGAGCAGTTCTTC.

The rearrangement links TRBV5-5 to TRBJ1-2, with D maybe TRBD1 (5 bases). Germline V gene sequence: CDR1 SGHKS, CDR2 YYEKEE (reference sequence). The CDR3 is 15 residues long. The V end was cut by 0 bases, the J end by 2 bases, with 11 bases between. CDR3 loop: CASSLVGRDNYGYTF. The CDR3, as DNA: TGTGCCAGCAGCTTGGTCGGCCGGGACAACTATGGCTACACCTTC.

In this sample, this clone turned up a few times. V usage is TRBV7-2 and J usage is TRBJ1-6; D might be TRBD1 (5 bases). The ends were cut back, 2 bases at V and 14 bases at J, with 13 bases in the middle. The germline V gene has CDR1 SGHTA and CDR2 FQGNSA. This CDR3 comprises 13 residues. The CDR3 is CASSLIEQGTLHF. For the CDR3, the DNA is TGTGCCAGCAGCTTAATAGAGCAGGGCACCCTCCACTTT.

J is TRBJ1-5 and V is TRBV19, with 7 bases fitting TRBD1. V dropped 6 bases and J dropped 2; count of bases not matched to a gene: 13. The CDR3 has 17 amino acids. Germline V lookup: CDR1 LNHDA, CDR2 SQIVND (reference sequence). CDR3 residues: CASSPGGGRVGNQPQHF. The CDR3, as DNA: TGTGCCAGTAGCCCGGGAGGGGGCCGGGTGGGCAATCAGCCCCAGCATTTT.

This chain links TRBV5-6 with TRBJ1-2; possibly TRBD1 for D (6 bases). Germline loops: CDR1 SGHDT, CDR2 YYEEEE. This CDR3 contains 14 residues. The V end lost 6 bases, the J end lost 3 bases, and 15 bases lay between the germline ends. Written as DNA, the CDR3 is TGTGCCAGCACGACAGGACTAGGGGACTATGGCTACACCTTC. Translating gives CASTTGLGDYGYTF.

Only a few counts were recorded for this clone. The genes are TRBV4-3 and TRBJ2-1, with 13 bases aligning to TRBD2. V lost 3 bases and J lost 4; bases outside the gene matches: 6. Germline V gene lookup returns CDR1 LGHNA and CDR2 YSLEER. CDR3 length: 17 residues. The CDR3 sequence is CASSQTGLAGPYNEQFF. CDR3 coding DNA: TGCGCCAGCAGCCAGACGGGACTAGCGGGACCTTACAATGAGCAGTTCTTC.

The count of this clone is one. CDR3 bases: TGTGCCAGCAGCCGAGCCGGCGGAAAGAGCAATCAGCCCCAGCATTTT. This translates into CASSRAGGKSNQPQHF. V is TRBV4-2 and J is TRBJ1-5; D remains unclear. Per germline, CDR1 LGHNA and CDR2 YNFKEQ. V lost 4 bases to trimming and J lost 1 base, with 14 bases between them. This CDR3 has 16 residues.

J is TRBJ2-3 and V is TRBV12-5; tentative D call: TRBD2 (7 bases). The ends were cut back, 4 bases at V and 2 bases at J, with 10 bases in the middle. CDR1 is LGHNT and CDR2 is FRNRAP in the germline V gene. The length of the CDR3 is 14 residues. Written as DNA, the CDR3 is TGTGCTAGTGGTTCGGGGGGCTACACAGATACGCAGTATTTT. Translating gives CASGSGGYTDTQYF.

V gene TRBV4-2 combines with J gene TRBJ2-1, with TRBD1 matching 7 bases. The V gene's germline CDR1 is LGHNA and CDR2 YNFKEQ. This CDR3 spans 16 amino acids. Trimming cost V 4 bases and J 0 bases; bases outside gene matches: 6. DNA of the CDR3: TGTGCCAGCAGCCCAGCGTGGGACAGCTCCTACAATGAGCAGTTCTTC. It is translated as CASSPAWDSSYNEQFF.

This chain links TRBV5-1 with TRBJ1-2, with D unclear. Trimming stripped 4 bases from V and 2 bases from J, with 12 bases between. This CDR3 spans 14 amino acids. The germline gives CDR1 SGHRS, CDR2 YFSETQ. This CDR3 is CASSPAPQNYGYTF. The CDR3 DNA reads TGCGCCAGCAGCCCGGCCCCTCAGAACTATGGCTACACCTTC.

The table lists this clone with a count of one. J is TRBJ1-4 and V is TRBV7-2, with 7 bases aligning to TRBD1. The J segment lost 5 bases and the V segment lost 6 bases, leaving 6 bases of the junction unmatched. This CDR3 region has 14 residues. Germline V CDR1 and CDR2: SGHTA, FQGNSA. Here the CDR3 DNA reads TGTGCCAGCAGTCGAGACAGGGCAAATGAAAAACTGTTTTTT. This gives the protein CASSRDRANEKLFF.

V is TRBV2 and J is TRBJ2-7, with 9 bases aligning to TRBD1. Losses at the gene ends were 8 bases for V and 3 bases for J; bases not matched to a gene: 8. Germline CDR1 is SNHLY and CDR2 is FYNNEI. This CDR3 is 14 amino acids long. CDR3 bases: TGTGCCAGCGTGGCGGACAGGGGTTTCTACGAGCAGTACTTC. Translating gives CASVADRGFYEQYF.

The chain joins TRBV12-2 to TRBJ2-5; the table's D gene call, TRBD2, was not cross checked with the DNA. TRBV12-2 is a listed pseudogene. The CDR3 is made up of 16 amino acids. The CDR3 DNA follows: TGTGCAAGTCGCCGTTCGGCTAGCGGGGGGGAAGAGACCCAGTACTTC. Translating gives CASRRSASGGEETQYF.

The J gene is TRBJ2-5, the V gene TRBV6-5; possibly TRBD1 for D (6 bases). V lost 2 bases and J lost 2, with 9 bases in between. The CDR3 has 14 residues. CDR1 and CDR2 (germline): MNHEY, SVGAGI. Here the CDR3 reads CASSYSQGQETQYF. The CDR3 nucleotides read TGTGCCAGCAGTTACAGCCAGGGGCAAGAGACCCAGTACTTC.

J is TRBJ2-3 and V is TRBV5-1; a weak D match, TRBD2 (5 bases). In germline, CDR1 is SGHRS, CDR2 YFSETQ. The CDR3 is 13 residues long. Trimming pared 2 bases from V and 5 bases from J, leaving 9 bases between. The CDR3 is CASSFSGIDTQYF. DNA for the CDR3: TGCGCCAGCAGCTTTTCGGGGATAGATACGCAGTATTTT.

The chain uses TRBV30 and TRBJ2-1, with 7 bases fitting TRBD2. The CDR3 spans 15 residues. CDR1 is GTSNPN, CDR2 SVGIG, per germline (reference sequence). V lost 0 bases and J lost 3; bases outside the gene matches: 5. In DNA, the CDR3 is TGTGCCTGGAGTGTGGGAGGGCACGACTACAATGAGCAGTTCTTC. Translated: CAWSVGGHDYNEQFF.

This clone was observed a single time. V usage is TRBV7-8 and J usage is TRBJ1-2, with D maybe TRBD1 (5 bases). The V gene's germline CDR1 is SGHVS and CDR2 FQNEAQ. Trimming removed 2 bases from V and 6 bases from J, with 16 bases in between. The CDR3 covers 15 residues. The CDR3 DNA reads TGTGCCAGCAGCTTATCCTCAGGGTTGTATGATGGCTACACCTTC. It translates to CASSLSSGLYDGYTF.

Only a few counts were recorded for this clone. The V gene is TRBV5-6, the J gene TRBJ1-5, with D unresolved. With 1 base removed from V and 0 bases from J, the gap between germline ends came to 8 bases. The CDR3 totals 15 residues. From germline, CDR1 is SGHDT and CDR2 YYEEEE. The CDR3 bases are TGTGCCAGCAGCTTGATGGGGTATAGCAATCAGCCCCAGCATTTT. It is translated as CASSLMGYSNQPQHF.